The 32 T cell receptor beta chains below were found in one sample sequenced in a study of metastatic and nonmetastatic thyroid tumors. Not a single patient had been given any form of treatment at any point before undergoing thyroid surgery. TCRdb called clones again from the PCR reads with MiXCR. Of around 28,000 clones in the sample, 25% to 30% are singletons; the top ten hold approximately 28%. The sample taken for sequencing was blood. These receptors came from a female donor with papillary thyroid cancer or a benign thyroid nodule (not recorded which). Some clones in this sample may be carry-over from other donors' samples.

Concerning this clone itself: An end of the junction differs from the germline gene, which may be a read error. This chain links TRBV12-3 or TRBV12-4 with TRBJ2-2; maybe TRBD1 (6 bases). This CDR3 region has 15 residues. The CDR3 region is CASSLRGSNTGELFF. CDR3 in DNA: TGTGCCAGCAGTTTGAGGGGGAGTAACACCGGGGAGCTGTTTTTC.

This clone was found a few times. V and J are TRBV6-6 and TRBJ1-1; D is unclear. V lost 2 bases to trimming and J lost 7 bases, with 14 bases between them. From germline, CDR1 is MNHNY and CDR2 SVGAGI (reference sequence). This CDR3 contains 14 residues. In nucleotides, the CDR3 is TGTGCCAGCAGTTACGGTGGAGCCTTTAGTGAAGCTTTCTTT. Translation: CASSYGGAFSEAFF.

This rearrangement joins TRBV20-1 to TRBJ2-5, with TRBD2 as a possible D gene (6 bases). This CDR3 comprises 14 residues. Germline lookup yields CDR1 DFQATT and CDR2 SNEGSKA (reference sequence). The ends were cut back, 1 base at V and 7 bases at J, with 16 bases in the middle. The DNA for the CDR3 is TGCAGTGCTAGAGGTGGGGACTCTTTTCCGACCCAGTACTTC. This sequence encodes CSARGGDSFPTQYF.

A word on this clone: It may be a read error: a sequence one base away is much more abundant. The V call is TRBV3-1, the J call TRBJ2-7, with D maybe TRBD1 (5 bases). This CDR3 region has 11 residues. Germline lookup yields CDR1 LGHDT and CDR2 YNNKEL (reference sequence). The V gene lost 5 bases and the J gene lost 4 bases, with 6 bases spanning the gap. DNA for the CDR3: TGTGCCAGCAGCTCAGGGTACGAGCAGTACTTC. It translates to CASSSGYEQYF.

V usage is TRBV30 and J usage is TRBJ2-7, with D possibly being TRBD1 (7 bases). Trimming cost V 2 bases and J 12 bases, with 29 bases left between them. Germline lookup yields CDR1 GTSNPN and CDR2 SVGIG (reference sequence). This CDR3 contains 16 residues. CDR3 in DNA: TGTGCCTGGAGTCTTGACAGGGAGGCCCGTCTTCTGAGACGGTACTTC. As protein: CAWSLDREARLLRRYF.

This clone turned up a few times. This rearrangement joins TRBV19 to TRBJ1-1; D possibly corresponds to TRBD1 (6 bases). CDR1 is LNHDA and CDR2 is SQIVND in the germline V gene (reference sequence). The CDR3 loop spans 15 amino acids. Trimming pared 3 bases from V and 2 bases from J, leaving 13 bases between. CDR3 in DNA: TGTGCCAGTAGTATCCCGGGGGCGGGAAACACTGAAGCTTTCTTT. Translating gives CASSIPGAGNTEAFF.

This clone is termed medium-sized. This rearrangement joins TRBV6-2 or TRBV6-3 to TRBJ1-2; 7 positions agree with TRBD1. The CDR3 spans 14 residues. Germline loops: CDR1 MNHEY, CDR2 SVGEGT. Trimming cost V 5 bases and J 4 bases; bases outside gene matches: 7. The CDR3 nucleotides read TGTGCCAGCAGTCGTTACCGGGACAGCTATGGCTACACCTTC. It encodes CASSRYRDSYGYTF.

The CDR3 reads CSALLAGATYEQYF. In DNA, the CDR3 is TGCAGTGCTCTACTAGCGGGGGCGACCTACGAGCAGTACTTC. The chain recombines TRBV20-1 with TRBJ2-7, with 11 bases aligning to TRBD2. V lost 5 bases and J lost 2; bases outside the gene matches: 5. The CDR3 covers 14 residues. In germline, CDR1 is DFQATT, CDR2 SNEGSKA (reference sequence).

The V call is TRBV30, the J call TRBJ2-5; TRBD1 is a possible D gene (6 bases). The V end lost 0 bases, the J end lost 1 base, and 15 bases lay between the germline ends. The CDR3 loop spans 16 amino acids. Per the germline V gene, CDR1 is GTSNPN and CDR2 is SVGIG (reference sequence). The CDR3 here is CAWSVQWDIFQETQYF. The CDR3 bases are TGTGCCTGGAGTGTACAGTGGGACATCTTCCAAGAGACCCAGTACTTC.

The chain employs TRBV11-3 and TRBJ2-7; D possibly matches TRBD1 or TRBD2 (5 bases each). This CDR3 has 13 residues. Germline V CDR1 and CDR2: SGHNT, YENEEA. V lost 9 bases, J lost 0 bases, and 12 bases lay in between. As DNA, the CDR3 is TGTGCCAGTTCGACCGGGGCCTCCTACGAGCAGTACTTC. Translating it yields CASSTGASYEQYF.

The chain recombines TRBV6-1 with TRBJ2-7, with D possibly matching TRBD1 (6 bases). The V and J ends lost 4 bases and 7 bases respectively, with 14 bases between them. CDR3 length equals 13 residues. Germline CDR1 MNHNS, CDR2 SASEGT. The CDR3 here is CASSVVQQGEQYF. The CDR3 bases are TGTGCCAGCAGTGTAGTCCAACAGGGTGAGCAGTACTTC.

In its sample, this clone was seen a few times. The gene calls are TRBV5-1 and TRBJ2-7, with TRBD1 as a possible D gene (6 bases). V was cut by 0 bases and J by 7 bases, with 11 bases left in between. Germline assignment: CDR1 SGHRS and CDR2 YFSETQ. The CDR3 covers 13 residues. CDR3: CASSLGGGVEQYF. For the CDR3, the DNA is TGCGCCAGCAGCTTGGGTGGGGGCGTGGAGCAGTACTTC.

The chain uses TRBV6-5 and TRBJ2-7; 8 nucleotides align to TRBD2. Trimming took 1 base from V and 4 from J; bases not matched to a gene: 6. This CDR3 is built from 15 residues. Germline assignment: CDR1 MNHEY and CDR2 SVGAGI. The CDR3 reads CASSYWSGSGYEQYF. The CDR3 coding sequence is TGTGCCAGCAGTTACTGGAGCGGGAGTGGGTACGAGCAGTACTTC.

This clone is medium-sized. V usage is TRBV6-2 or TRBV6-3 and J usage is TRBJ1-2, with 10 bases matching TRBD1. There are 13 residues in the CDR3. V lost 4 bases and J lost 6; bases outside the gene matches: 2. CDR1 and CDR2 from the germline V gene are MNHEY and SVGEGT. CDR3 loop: CASSSTGGHGYTF. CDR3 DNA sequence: TGTGCCAGCAGTTCGACAGGGGGCCATGGCTACACCTTC.

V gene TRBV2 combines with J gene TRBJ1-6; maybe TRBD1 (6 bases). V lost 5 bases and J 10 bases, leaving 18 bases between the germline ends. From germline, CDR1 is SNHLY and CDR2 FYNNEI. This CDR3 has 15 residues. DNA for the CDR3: TGTGCCAGCAGTTCGCAGGGGCTACAAGGGTCACCCCTCCACTTT. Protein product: CASSSQGLQGSPLHF.

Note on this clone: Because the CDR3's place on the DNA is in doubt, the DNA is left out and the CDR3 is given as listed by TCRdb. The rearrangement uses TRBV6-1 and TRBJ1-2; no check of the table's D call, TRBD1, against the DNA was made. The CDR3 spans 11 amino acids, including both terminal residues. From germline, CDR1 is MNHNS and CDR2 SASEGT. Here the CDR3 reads CASSAWGAGTF.

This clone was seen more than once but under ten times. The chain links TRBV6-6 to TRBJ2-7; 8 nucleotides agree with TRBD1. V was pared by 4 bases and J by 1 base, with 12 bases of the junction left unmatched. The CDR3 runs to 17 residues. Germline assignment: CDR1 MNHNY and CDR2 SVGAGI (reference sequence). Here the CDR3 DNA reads TGTGCCAGCAGTTCCCGAGGTGGGGGACAGGATTCCTACGAGCAGTACTTC. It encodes CASSSRGGGQDSYEQYF.

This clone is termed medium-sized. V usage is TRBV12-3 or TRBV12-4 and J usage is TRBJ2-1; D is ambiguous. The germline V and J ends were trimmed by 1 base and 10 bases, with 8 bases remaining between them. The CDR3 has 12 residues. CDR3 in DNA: TGTGCCAGCAGTTTAGGAAGACGGGAGCAGTTCTTC. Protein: CASSLGRREQFF.

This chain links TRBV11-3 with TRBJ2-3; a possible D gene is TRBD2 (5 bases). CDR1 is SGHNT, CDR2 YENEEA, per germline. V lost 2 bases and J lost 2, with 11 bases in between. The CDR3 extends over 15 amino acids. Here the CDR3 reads CASSLRTGNTDTQYF. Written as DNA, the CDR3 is TGTGCCAGCAGCTTACGGACTGGAAACACAGATACGCAGTATTTT.

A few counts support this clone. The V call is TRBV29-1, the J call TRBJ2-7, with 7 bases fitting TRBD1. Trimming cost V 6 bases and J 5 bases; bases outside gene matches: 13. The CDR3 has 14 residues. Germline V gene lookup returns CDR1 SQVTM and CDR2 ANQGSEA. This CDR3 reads CSVQTGSLLDEQYF. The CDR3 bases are TGCAGCGTGCAGACAGGGAGCCTGTTGGACGAGCAGTACTTC.

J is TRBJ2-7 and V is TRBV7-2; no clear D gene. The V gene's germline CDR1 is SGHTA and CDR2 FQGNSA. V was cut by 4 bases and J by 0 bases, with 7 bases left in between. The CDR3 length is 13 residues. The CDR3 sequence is CASSSPGSYEQYF. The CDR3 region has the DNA TGTGCCAGCAGCTCCCCTGGCTCCTACGAGCAGTACTTC.

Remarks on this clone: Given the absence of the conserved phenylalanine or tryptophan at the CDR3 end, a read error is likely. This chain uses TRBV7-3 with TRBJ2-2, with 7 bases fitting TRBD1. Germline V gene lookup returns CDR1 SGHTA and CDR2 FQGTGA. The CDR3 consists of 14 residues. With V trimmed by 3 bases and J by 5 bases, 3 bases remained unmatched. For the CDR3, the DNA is TGTGCCAGCAGCTTGAGGGGGCAGACCGGGGAGCTGTTTTAT. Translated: CASSLRGQTGELFY.

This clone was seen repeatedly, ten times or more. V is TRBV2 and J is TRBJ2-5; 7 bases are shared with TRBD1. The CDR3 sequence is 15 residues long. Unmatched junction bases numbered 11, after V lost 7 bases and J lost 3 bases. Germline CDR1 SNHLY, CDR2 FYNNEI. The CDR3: CASTQRGLDEETQYF. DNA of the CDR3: TGTGCCAGCACCCAAAGGGGGCTTGATGAAGAGACCCAGTACTTC.

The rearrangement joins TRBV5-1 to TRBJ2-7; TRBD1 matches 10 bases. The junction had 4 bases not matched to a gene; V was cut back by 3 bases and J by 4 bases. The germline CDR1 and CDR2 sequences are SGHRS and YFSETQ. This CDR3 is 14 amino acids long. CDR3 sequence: CASSSTGGPYEQYF. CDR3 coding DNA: TGCGCCAGCAGCTCGACAGGGGGCCCTTACGAGCAGTACTTC.

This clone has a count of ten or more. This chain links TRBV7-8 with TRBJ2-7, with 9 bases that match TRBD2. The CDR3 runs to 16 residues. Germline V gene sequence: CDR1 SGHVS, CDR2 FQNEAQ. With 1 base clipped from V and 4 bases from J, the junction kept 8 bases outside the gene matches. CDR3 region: CASSLDRTSESYEQYF. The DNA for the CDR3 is TGTGCCAGCAGCTTAGATAGGACTAGCGAGAGTTACGAGCAGTACTTC.

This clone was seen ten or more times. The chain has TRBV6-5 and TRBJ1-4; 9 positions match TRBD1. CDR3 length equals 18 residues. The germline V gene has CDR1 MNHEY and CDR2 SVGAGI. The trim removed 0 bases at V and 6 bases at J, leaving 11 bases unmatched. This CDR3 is CASSYSTYTDRGDEKLFF. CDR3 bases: TGTGCCAGCAGTTACTCGACCTACACAGACAGGGGGGATGAAAAACTGTTTTTT.

The CDR3 sequence: CASSYSGLVGAYNEQFF. CDR3 DNA sequence: TGTGCCAGCAGTTACTCGGGACTAGTCGGGGCCTACAATGAGCAGTTCTTC. V is TRBV6-2 or TRBV6-3 and J is TRBJ2-1, with 8 bases fitting TRBD2. Germline trimming cut 0 bases from V and 2 bases from J; bases unmatched to any gene: 6. CDR3 length: 17 residues. Germline V lookup: CDR1 MNHEY, CDR2 SVGEGT.

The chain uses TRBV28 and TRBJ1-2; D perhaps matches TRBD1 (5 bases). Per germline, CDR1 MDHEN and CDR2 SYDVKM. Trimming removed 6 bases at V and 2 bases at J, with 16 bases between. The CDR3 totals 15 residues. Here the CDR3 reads CASSSLGHPNYGYTF. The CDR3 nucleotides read TGTGCCAGCAGCTCTCTCGGACACCCCAACTATGGCTACACCTTC.

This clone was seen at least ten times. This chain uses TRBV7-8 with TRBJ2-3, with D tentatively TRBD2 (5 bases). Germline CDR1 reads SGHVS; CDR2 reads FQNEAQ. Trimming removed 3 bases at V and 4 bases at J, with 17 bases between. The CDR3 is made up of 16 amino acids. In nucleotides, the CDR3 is TGTGCCAGCAGCTTCCATAGCGTGTCGGAGGCAGATACGCAGTATTTT. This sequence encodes CASSFHSVSEADTQYF.

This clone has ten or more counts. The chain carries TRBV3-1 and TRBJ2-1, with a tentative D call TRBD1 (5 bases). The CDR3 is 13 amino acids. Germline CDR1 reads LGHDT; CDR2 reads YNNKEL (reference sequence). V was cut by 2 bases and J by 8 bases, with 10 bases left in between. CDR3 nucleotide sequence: TGTGCCAGCAGCCAACTGGTAGGGGATGAGCAGTTCTTC. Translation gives CASSQLVGDEQFF.

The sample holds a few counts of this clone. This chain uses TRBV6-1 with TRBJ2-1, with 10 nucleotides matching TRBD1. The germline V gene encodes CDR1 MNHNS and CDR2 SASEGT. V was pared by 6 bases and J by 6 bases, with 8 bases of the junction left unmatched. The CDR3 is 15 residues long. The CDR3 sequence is CASSIGTGALNEQFF. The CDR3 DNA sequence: TGTGCCAGCAGCATCGGGACAGGGGCACTCAATGAGCAGTTCTTC.

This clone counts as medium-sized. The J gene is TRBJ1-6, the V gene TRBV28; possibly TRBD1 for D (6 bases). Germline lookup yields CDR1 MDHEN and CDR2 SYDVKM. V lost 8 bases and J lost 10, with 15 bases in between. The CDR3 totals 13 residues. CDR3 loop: CASLLQGGSPLHF. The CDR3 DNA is TGTGCCAGCCTTCTACAGGGAGGATCACCCCTCCACTTT.